Here is one TCR beta chain with its context. The target antigen is unknown. The data stem from a study of T-cell memory formation after mild COVID-19. Study-wide findings and caveats: Balance between CD4 and CD8 was seen in clones contracting day 15 to 85, and a CD4+ lean was seen in later expanders. Prior to infection, memory already included some responding clones, suggesting cross-reactive memory joined. Largely, contracting CD4+ clones fell within CM and EM, and contracting CD8+ clones within EMRA.

In germline, CDR1 is LNHNV, CDR2 YYDKDF (reference sequence). This CDR3 has 14 residues. V dropped 2 bases and J dropped 3; count of bases not matched to a gene: 4. Using its own MiXCR run on the 5' RACE reads, TCRdb lists one record per CDR3 protein. The sample carries around 340,000 distinct CDR3 sequences, around a fifth recorded once. Specimen: PBMCs or a T cell subset sorted from them (not recorded which). The source of this sequence is an adult woman who had mild COVID-19 (a few samples of this study predate the infection). Cell type and time point are not known. The chain is built from TRBV15 and TRBJ2-7, with 7 bases that match TRBD1. The CDR3 sequence: CATSRLQGFYEQYF. Written as DNA, the CDR3 is TGTGCCACCAGCAGACTACAGGGGTTCTACGAGCAGTACTTC.